Below, 11 T cell receptor beta chains from the same sample are listed, as sequenced in a study of shared clonotypes between healthy human individuals. TCRdb keeps only in-frame clones here, not all; method: immunoSEQ multiplex PCR. The sample contains about 1 million clones, more than 60% of which appear only once. The specimen sequenced was memory CD4+ T cells sorted from blood. Sample subset: CD45RA-negative fraction. The receptors come from a man between 18 and 29 years old in good health.

The chain has TRBV27 and TRBJ2-7; a weak D match, TRBD2 (7 bases). Germline V CDR1 and CDR2: MNHEY, SMNVEV (reference sequence). V gave up 5 bases and J gave up 7 bases, with 24 bases separating them. This CDR3 is 16 amino acids long. Here the CDR3 reads CASSPLRGGRFGEQYF. The CDR3 DNA reads TGTGCCAGCAGTCCGCTAAGGGGGGGTCGCTTTGGGGAGCAGTACTTC.

This clone was recorded a few times. The chain couples TRBV25-1 to TRBJ2-7; 8 positions agree with TRBD2. This CDR3 is built from 14 residues. Germline CDR1 MGHDK, CDR2 SYGVNS. Trimming cost V 3 bases and J 3 bases; bases outside gene matches: 4. CDR3 nucleotides: TGTGCCAGCAGTGAGTCCGGGAGGGACTACGAGCAGTACTTC. Residues: CASSESGRDYEQYF.

This clone was seen only a few times. The rearrangement joins TRBV11-2 to TRBJ1-2; D possibly corresponds to TRBD1 (5 bases). V was clipped by 7 bases and J by 8 bases, with 17 bases between them. The CDR3 covers 13 residues. Germline V gives CDR1 SGHAT, CDR2 FQNNGV. CDR3: CASTDGARDGYTF. CDR3 in DNA: TGTGCCAGCACCGACGGGGCCAGGGACGGCTACACCTTC.

The genes are TRBV19 and TRBJ1-5; TRBD1 matches at 7 bases. The CDR3 covers 15 residues. After removal of 5 bases from V and 2 bases from J, the junction contained 6 bases not matched to a gene. Germline-derived CDR1 and CDR2 are LNHDA and SQIVND (reference sequence). The CDR3 is CASSADRVGNQPQHF. The CDR3 nucleotides are TGTGCCAGTAGTGCTGACAGGGTAGGCAATCAGCCCCAGCATTTT.

J is TRBJ1-2 and V is TRBV7-9, with 7 positions matching TRBD1. The CDR3 contains 17 residues. With V trimmed by 8 bases and J by 1 base, 16 bases remained unmatched. Germline V lookup: CDR1 SEHNR, CDR2 FQNEAQ (reference sequence). The CDR3 DNA reads as TGTGCCAGCGACCGAGGGGGCCTCTCCACTTTTAACTATGGCTACACCTTC. Translated: CASDRGGLSTFNYGYTF.

This sequence joins TRBV13 and TRBJ2-2; D remains unclear. CDR1 and CDR2 from the germline V gene are PRHDT and FYEKMQ (reference sequence). CDR3 length equals 13 residues. The V gene lost 6 bases and the J gene lost 4 bases, with 9 bases spanning the gap. The DNA for the CDR3 is TGTGCCAGCAGGCCAAGTGGCACCGGGGAGCTGTTTTTT. This codes for CASRPSGTGELFF.

The rearrangement uses TRBV30 and TRBJ2-6, with D perhaps being TRBD1 or TRBD2 (5 bases each). This CDR3 region has 16 residues. V lost 2 bases to trimming and J lost 3 bases, with 14 bases between them. CDR1 GTSNPN and CDR2 SVGIG come from the germline V gene (reference sequence). The CDR3 is CAWSSPGSGGANVLTF. As DNA, the CDR3 is TGTGCCTGGAGTTCCCCAGGGAGTGGTGGGGCCAACGTCCTGACTTTC.

This clone was seen a single time. Other DNA sequences in this sample translate to the same CDR3. The rearrangement joins TRBV6-5 to TRBJ2-7, with D perhaps assigned TRBD1 or TRBD2 (5 bases each). Germline CDR1 reads MNHEY; CDR2 reads SVGAGI. The CDR3 consists of 13 residues. V was trimmed by 5 bases and J by 2 bases, leaving 10 bases between them. The CDR3 nucleotides read TGTGCCAGCAGTCCCGGGACGACCTACGAGCAGTACTTC. Translated, it gives CASSPGTTYEQYF.

The chain combines TRBV25-1 with TRBJ1-4, with D tentatively TRBD1 (6 bases). The germline CDR1 and CDR2 sequences are MGHDK and SYGVNS. The CDR3 extends over 16 amino acids. Trimming pared 1 base from V and 7 bases from J, leaving 16 bases between. CDR3 in DNA: TGTGCCAGCAGTGAATCCGGGGGCGAGCGAGCTGAAAAACTGTTTTTT. Amino acids: CASSESGGERAEKLFF.

CDR3 in DNA: TGTGCCAGCAGCAAAGTCGCAGGGCGATCAAACTATGGCTACACCTTC. Protein sequence: CASSKVAGRSNYGYTF. This chain links TRBV21-1 with TRBJ1-2; the table's D call TRBD1 went unverified against the DNA. TRBV21-1 is labeled a pseudogene. CDR3 length: 16 residues.

The V call is TRBV7-6, the J call TRBJ2-7, with D possibly matching TRBD1 (6 bases). V was cut by 6 bases and J by 3 bases, with 12 bases left in between. Germline V gives CDR1 SGHVS, CDR2 FNYEAQ. The CDR3 extends over 13 amino acids. DNA of the CDR3: TGTGCCAGCAGTACACAGGGTATCTACGAGCAGTACTTC. It is translated as CASSTQGIYEQYF.